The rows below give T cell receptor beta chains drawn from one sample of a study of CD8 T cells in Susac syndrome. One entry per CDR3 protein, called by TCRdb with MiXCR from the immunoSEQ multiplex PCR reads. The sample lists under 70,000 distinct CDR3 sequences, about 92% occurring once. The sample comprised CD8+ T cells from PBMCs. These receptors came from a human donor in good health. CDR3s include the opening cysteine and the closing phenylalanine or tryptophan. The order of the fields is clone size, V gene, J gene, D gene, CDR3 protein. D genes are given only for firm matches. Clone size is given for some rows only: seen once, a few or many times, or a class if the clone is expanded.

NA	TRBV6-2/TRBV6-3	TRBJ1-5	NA	CASSYARAPGQPQHF
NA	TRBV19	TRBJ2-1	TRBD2	CASTRIAGGGNEQFF
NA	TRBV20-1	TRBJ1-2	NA	CSAREGGFYTF
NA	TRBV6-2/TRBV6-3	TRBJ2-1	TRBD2	CASSYPSGGVVSYNEQFF
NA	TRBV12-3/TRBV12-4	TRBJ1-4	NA	CASSSMTGVIEKLFF
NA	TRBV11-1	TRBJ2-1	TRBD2	CASSLVGTSSEQFF
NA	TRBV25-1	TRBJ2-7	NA	CASSDRNSRDHHYEQYF
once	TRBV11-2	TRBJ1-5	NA	CASSLDSLQPQHF
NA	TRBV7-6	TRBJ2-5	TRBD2	CASSRLHPAGGKYQETQYF
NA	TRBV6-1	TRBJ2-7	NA	CASSEDPGVGYEQYF
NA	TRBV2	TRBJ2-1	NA	CASVRGAEGNEQFF
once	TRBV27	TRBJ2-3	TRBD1	CASSPETGVTLADTQYF
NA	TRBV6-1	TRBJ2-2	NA	CASSEPHALTNTGELFF
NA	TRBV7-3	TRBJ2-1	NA	CASSLLGPGAGPRNEQFF